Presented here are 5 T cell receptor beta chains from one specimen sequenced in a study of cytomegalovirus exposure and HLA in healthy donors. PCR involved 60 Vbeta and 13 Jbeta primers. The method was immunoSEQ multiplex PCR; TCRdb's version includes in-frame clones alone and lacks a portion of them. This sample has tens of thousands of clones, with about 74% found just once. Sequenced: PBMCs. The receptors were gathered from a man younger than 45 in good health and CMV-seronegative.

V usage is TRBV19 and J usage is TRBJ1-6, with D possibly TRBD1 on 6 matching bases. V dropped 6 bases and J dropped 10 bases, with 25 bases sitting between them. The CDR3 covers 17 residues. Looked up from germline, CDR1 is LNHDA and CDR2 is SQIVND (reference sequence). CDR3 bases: TGTGCCAGTAGACCTCCAACTCAGGGGATTCTTATCTCACCCCTCCACTTT. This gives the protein CASRPPTQGILISPLHF. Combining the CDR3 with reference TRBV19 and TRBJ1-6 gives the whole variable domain DGGITQSPKYLFRKEGQNVTLSCEQNLNHDAMYWYRQDPGQGLRLIYYSQIVNDFQKGDIAEGYSVSREKKESFPLTVTSAQKNPTAFYLCASRPPTQGILISPLHFGNGTRLTVT.

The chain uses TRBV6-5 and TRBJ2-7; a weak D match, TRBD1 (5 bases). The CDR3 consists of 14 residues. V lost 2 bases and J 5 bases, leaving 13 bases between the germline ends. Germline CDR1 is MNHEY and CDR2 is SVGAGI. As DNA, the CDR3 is TGTGCCAGCAGTTACGGAATGACAGTTCACGAGCAGTACTTC. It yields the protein CASSYGMTVHEQYF.

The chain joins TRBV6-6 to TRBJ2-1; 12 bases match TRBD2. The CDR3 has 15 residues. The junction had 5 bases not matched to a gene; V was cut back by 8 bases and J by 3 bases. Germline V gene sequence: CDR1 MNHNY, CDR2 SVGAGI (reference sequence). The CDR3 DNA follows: TGTGCCAGCGGCGCTAGCGGGGGGGGCTACAATGAGCAGTTCTTC. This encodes CASGASGGGYNEQFF.

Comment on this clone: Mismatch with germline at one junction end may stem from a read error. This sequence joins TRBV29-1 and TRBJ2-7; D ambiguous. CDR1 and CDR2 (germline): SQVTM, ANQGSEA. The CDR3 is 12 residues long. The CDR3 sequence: CSVATDGMVTSF. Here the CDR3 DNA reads TGCAGCGTCGCAACAGATGGCATGGTGACGAGCTTC.

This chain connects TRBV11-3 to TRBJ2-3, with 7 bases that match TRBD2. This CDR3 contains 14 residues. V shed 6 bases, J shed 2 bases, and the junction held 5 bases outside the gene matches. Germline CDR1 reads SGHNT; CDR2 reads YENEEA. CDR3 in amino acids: CASSLGGITDTQYF. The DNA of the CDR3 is TGTGCCAGCAGTCTCGGGGGGATCACAGATACGCAGTATTTT.